This entry is about one T cell receptor (beta chain). Antigen unknown. The data were taken from a study of cytomegalovirus exposure and HLA in healthy donors. General observations from the study: Accounts indicate the classifier identified cytomegalovirus status with strong specificity and sensitivity. Rare TCR sequences dominated, though some public TCRs recurred in many donors. Among the most significant clusters, several appeared linked to common viral pathogens in a later analysis.

CDR3 length: 15 amino acids. CDR1 and CDR2 from the germline V gene are MNHEY and SVGAGI. Trimming pared 4 bases from V and 3 bases from J, leaving 16 bases between. Sampled while nominally healthy, donors likely had unrecorded immune exposures. PCR primers comprised 60 Vbeta and 13 Jbeta primers. Profiled with immunoSEQ multiplex PCR; TCRdb holds only in-frame clones, not every one. The sample holds around 120,000 clones, approximately 72% seen once. Sequencing was carried out using PBMCs. This clonotype was obtained from a woman aged 45-59 years in good health and CMV-seropositive. The chain has TRBV6-5 and TRBJ2-7; tentative D call: TRBD1 (6 bases). In DNA form, the CDR3 reads TGTGCCAGCAGTTCCGCTTCGGACAGTTTCTACGAGCAGTACTTC. Protein: CASSSASDSFYEQYF.